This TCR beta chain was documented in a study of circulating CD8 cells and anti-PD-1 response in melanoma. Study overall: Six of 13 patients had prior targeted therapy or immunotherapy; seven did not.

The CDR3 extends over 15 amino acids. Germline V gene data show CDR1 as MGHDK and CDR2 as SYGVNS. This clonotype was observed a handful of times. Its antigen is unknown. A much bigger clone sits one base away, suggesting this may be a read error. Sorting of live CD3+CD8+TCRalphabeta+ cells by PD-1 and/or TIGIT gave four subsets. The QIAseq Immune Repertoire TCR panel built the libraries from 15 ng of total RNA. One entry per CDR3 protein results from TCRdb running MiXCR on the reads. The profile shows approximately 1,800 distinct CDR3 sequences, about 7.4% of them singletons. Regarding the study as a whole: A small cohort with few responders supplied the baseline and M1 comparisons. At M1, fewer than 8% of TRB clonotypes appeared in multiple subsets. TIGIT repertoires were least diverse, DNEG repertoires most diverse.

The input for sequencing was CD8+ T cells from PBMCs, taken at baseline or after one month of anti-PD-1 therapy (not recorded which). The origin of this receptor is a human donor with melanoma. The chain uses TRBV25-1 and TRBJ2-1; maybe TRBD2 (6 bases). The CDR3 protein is CAISLPGSSYNGQFF. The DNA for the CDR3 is TGTGCCATTTCGCTCCCCGGGAGCTCCTACAATGGGCAGTTCTTC.